A single sample gave rise to the 28 T cell receptor beta chains below, sequenced in a study of shared clonotypes between healthy human individuals. TCRdb's table, derived via immunoSEQ multiplex PCR, lists solely in-frame clones and lacks some. The sample has 1.5 million to 1.9 million clones, around 98% seen once; the top ten hold 0.4% to 0.45%. Sequences were obtained from naive CD4+ T cells sorted from blood. The subset here: CD45RA+ positively selected. The receptors here all came from a man aged 25 to 45 in good health.

In this sample, this clone turned up once. The chain is built from TRBV7-2 and TRBJ2-7; 9 nucleotides line up with TRBD2. V lost 1 base to trimming and J lost 4 bases; unmatched junction nucleotides: 5. CDR1 is SGHTA and CDR2 is FQGNSA in the germline V gene. The CDR3 is made up of 15 amino acids. DNA of the CDR3: TGTGCCAGCAGCTTAGTACGGCTAGCGGGATACGAGCAGTACTTC. The encoded protein is CASSLVRLAGYEQYF.

CDR3 region: CSAGAYNEQFF. The DNA for the CDR3 is TGCAGCGCCGGGGCCTACAATGAGCAGTTCTTC. The chain has TRBV29-1 and TRBJ2-1, with D possibly TRBD2 on 5 matching bases. V lost 7 bases to trimming and J lost 2 bases, with 6 bases between them. The CDR3 extends over 11 amino acids. Germline V gene data show CDR1 as SQVTM and CDR2 as ANQGSEA.

This chain links TRBV5-1 with TRBJ2-3, with a possible D match to TRBD2 (6 bases). The CDR3 is made up of 14 amino acids. Trimming removed 9 bases from V and 0 bases from J, with 14 bases in between. The germline V gene has CDR1 SGHRS and CDR2 YFSETQ. The CDR3 is CATTVGGSTDTQYF. The CDR3 DNA is TGCGCCACCACGGTCGGAGGGAGCACAGATACGCAGTATTTT.

The V and J genes are TRBV11-2 and TRBJ2-7; D is ambiguous. Germline CDR1 is SGHAT and CDR2 is FQNNGV. The CDR3 runs 16 residues. V was clipped by 1 base and J by 5 bases, with 18 bases between them. Here the CDR3 reads CASSLVALRNRDEQYF. The DNA for the CDR3 is TGTGCCAGCAGCTTAGTGGCCCTCAGAAACCGGGACGAGCAGTACTTC. The full variable domain, completed using reference TRBV11-2 and TRBJ2-7, is EAGVAQSPRYKIIEKRQSVAFWCNPISGHATLYWYQQILGQGPKLLIQFQNNGVVDDSQLPKDRFSAERLKGVDSTLKIQPAKLEDSAVYLCASSLVALRNRDEQYFGPGTRLTVT.

The CDR3 region is CASSPPDRPYEQYF. CDR3 sequence (DNA): TGTGCCAGCAGCCCCCCGGACAGGCCCTACGAGCAGTACTTC. V usage is TRBV11-3 and J usage is TRBJ2-7; TRBD1 agrees at 7 bases. CDR1 SGHNT and CDR2 YENEEA come from the germline V gene. This CDR3 region has 14 residues. Losses at the gene ends were 5 bases for V and 2 bases for J; bases not matched to a gene: 6.

This rearrangement joins TRBV2 to TRBJ2-3, with no clear D. V was pared by 1 base and J by 2 bases, with 7 bases between. Germline CDR1 and CDR2: SNHLY and FYNNEI. This CDR3 spans 14 amino acids. The DNA for the CDR3 is TGTGCCAGCAGTGAAGTCGTTGCCACAGATACGCAGTATTTT. This gives the protein CASSEVVATDTQYF.

This chain uses TRBV5-4 with TRBJ2-7, with 9 bases identical to TRBD1. Losses at the gene ends were 4 bases for V and 3 bases for J; bases not matched to a gene: 8. This CDR3 comprises 15 residues. The germline CDR1 and CDR2 sequences are SGHNT and YYREEE (reference sequence). CDR3 nucleotides: TGTGCCAGCAGCGTGAGGGACAGGGAGGGCTACGAGCAGTACTTC. Amino acid sequence: CASSVRDREGYEQYF.

Comments on this clone: This same CDR3 is encoded by further DNA sequences in the sample. The chain couples TRBV5-5 to TRBJ1-1, with D hard to call. The V gene lost 0 bases and the J gene lost 0 bases, with 6 bases spanning the gap. In germline, CDR1 is SGHKS, CDR2 YYEKEE (reference sequence). The CDR3 runs 14 residues. The CDR3 loop reads CASSLAQMNTEAFF. DNA of the CDR3: TGTGCCAGCAGCTTGGCACAGATGAACACTGAAGCTTTCTTT. The full variable domain, in which reference TRBV5-5 and TRBJ1-1 provide the parts outside the CDR3, is DAGVTQSPTHLIKTRGQQVTLRCSPISGHKSVSWYQQVLGQGPQFIFQYYEKEERGRGNFPDRFSARQFPNYSSELNVNALLLGDSALYLCASSLAQMNTEAFFGQGTRLTVV.

The V call is TRBV6-5, the J call TRBJ2-1; D is unresolved. Germline loops: CDR1 MNHEY, CDR2 SVGAGI. There are 14 residues in the CDR3. The V end was cut by 4 bases, the J end by 0 bases, with 7 bases between. The CDR3 nucleotides read TGTGCCAGCAGTTTCCTAGACTCCTACAATGAGCAGTTCTTC. Protein: CASSFLDSYNEQFF.

V and J are TRBV29-1 and TRBJ1-4; D call uncertain. Trimming left V 4 bases short and J 5 bases short, with 8 bases between. CDR1 and CDR2 (germline): SQVTM, ANQGSEA. This CDR3 has 12 amino acids. CDR3 in amino acids: CSVVGQNEKLFF. The DNA of the CDR3 is TGCAGCGTTGTAGGTCAGAATGAAAAACTGTTTTTT.

J is TRBJ2-2 and V is TRBV18; D perhaps matches TRBD2 (5 bases). The germline V gene has CDR1 KGHSH and CDR2 LQKENI. Between the trimmed V and J ends, which lost 9 bases and 0 bases, there was a span of 17 bases. This CDR3 contains 16 residues. CDR3 loop: CASGPVRVSNTGELFF. CDR3 DNA sequence: TGTGCCAGTGGACCGGTGAGGGTTTCGAACACCGGGGAGCTGTTTTTT.

The rearrangement links TRBV30 to TRBJ1-3, with a possible D match to TRBD1 (6 bases). V lost 2 bases to trimming and J lost 4 bases, with 9 bases between them. This CDR3 spans 13 amino acids. Germline assignment: CDR1 GTSNPN and CDR2 SVGIG (reference sequence). The CDR3 region has the DNA TGTGCCTGGAGTACAGGGAGAGGAAACACCATATATTTT. Translation: CAWSTGRGNTIYF.

The chain couples TRBV19 to TRBJ2-1; 9 nucleotides line up with TRBD2. Unmatched junction bases numbered 6, after V lost 7 bases and J lost 5 bases. Germline-derived CDR1 and CDR2 are LNHDA and SQIVND (reference sequence). The CDR3 runs to 14 residues. The CDR3 nucleotides read TGTGCCAGTACTAGGCTAGCGGGAAACAATGAGCAGTTCTTC. Translation gives CASTRLAGNNEQFF.

V gene TRBV29-1 combines with J gene TRBJ2-3; possible D gene TRBD1, 6 bases. The CDR3 is made up of 13 amino acids. The germline V gene encodes CDR1 SQVTM and CDR2 ANQGSEA. V dropped 8 bases and J dropped 2 bases, with 14 bases sitting between them. The CDR3 nucleotides read TGCAGCCTTAAGGGGGTGGCCACAGATACGCAGTATTTT. Translating it yields CSLKGVATDTQYF.

V usage is TRBV7-6 and J usage is TRBJ2-7; D possibly matches TRBD1 or TRBD2 (5 bases each). Between the trimmed V and J ends, which lost 10 bases and 0 bases, there was a span of 19 bases. The germline CDR1 and CDR2 sequences are SGHVS and FNYEAQ. The CDR3 length is 15 residues. CDR3 in amino acids: CANGVGVSFSYEQYF. CDR3 DNA: TGTGCCAACGGGGTGGGGGTTTCCTTCTCCTACGAGCAGTACTTC.

This chain connects TRBV15 to TRBJ2-1; no clear D gene. Trimming removed 0 bases at V and 10 bases at J, with 10 bases between. The CDR3 runs 13 residues. Germline V gives CDR1 LNHNV, CDR2 YYDKDF (reference sequence). CDR3 loop: CATSRDLDDEQFF. Written as DNA, the CDR3 is TGTGCCACCAGCAGAGATCTGGACGACGAGCAGTTCTTC.

This chain links TRBV15 with TRBJ1-3; 7 nucleotides line up with TRBD1. Losses at the gene ends were 8 bases for V and 4 bases for J; bases not matched to a gene: 5. This CDR3 is built from 13 residues. The germline V gene encodes CDR1 LNHNV and CDR2 YYDKDF (reference sequence). The CDR3 region has the DNA TGTGCCACCCTCCCAGGGGGAGGAAACACCATATATTTT. Encoded protein: CATLPGGGNTIYF.

The chain is built from TRBV6-5 and TRBJ1-2; D possibly corresponds to TRBD1 (6 bases). V was shortened by 5 bases and J by 3 bases, with 13 bases between the two germline ends. The CDR3 sequence is 14 residues long. Germline V lookup: CDR1 MNHEY, CDR2 SVGAGI. CDR3 region: CASSKDRGHYGYTF. The CDR3 bases are TGTGCCAGCAGTAAGGACAGAGGGCACTATGGCTACACCTTC.

This chain joins TRBV13 and TRBJ1-2; TRBD1 matches at 7 bases. From germline, CDR1 is PRHDT and CDR2 FYEKMQ (reference sequence). V lost 3 bases, J lost 0 bases, and 1 base stayed unmatched. The CDR3 consists of 14 residues. CDR3 residues: CASSFTGANYGYTF. The DNA of the CDR3 is TGTGCCAGCAGCTTCACAGGGGCTAACTATGGCTACACCTTC.

The chain recombines TRBV19 with TRBJ1-5; D is undetermined. V dropped 0 bases and J dropped 1 base, with 7 bases sitting between them. Per germline, CDR1 LNHDA and CDR2 SQIVND (reference sequence). The CDR3 runs to 15 residues. The CDR3 loop reads CASSIEGSSNQPQHF. CDR3 nucleotide sequence: TGTGCCAGTAGTATAGAAGGCAGCAGCAATCAGCCCCAGCATTTT.

The V gene is TRBV28, the J gene TRBJ2-3; D not certain. The CDR3 contains 15 residues. V lost 5 bases, J lost 2 bases, and 14 bases lay in between. Germline-derived CDR1 and CDR2 are MDHEN and SYDVKM. The DNA for the CDR3 is TGTGCCAGCAGTCGAGGAGTTAGCTCCACAGATACGCAGTATTTT. Its protein is CASSRGVSSTDTQYF.

V gene TRBV9 combines with J gene TRBJ2-7; TRBD1 agrees at 8 bases. The CDR3 has 16 amino acids. V dropped 0 bases and J dropped 2; count of bases not matched to a gene: 7. Germline V gene lookup returns CDR1 SGDLS and CDR2 YYNGEE. The CDR3 is CASSVGSRTGTYEQYF. In nucleotides, the CDR3 is TGTGCCAGCAGCGTAGGAAGCAGGACAGGGACCTACGAGCAGTACTTC.

The chain has TRBV7-9 and TRBJ1-2, with TRBD1 matching over 7 bases. The CDR3 covers 14 residues. Per the germline V gene, CDR1 is SEHNR and CDR2 is FQNEAQ (reference sequence). V shed 3 bases, J shed 6 bases, and the junction held 7 bases outside the gene matches. CDR3 coding DNA: TGTGCCAGCAGCTTTAGGGGGCGCAAGGATGGCTACACCTTC. Protein product: CASSFRGRKDGYTF.

This clone appeared a single time. The gene calls are TRBV6-5 and TRBJ1-5; perhaps TRBD1 as D (5 bases). The V gene's germline CDR1 is MNHEY and CDR2 SVGAGI. The V gene lost 6 bases and the J gene lost 1 base, with 10 bases spanning the gap. The CDR3 runs 14 residues. The chain's CDR3 is CASRRTRSNQPQHF. CDR3 in DNA: TGTGCCAGCAGGCGGACAAGAAGCAATCAGCCCCAGCATTTT.

V usage is TRBV18 and J usage is TRBJ2-7; the match to TRBD1 covers 8 bases. Germline CDR1 reads KGHSH; CDR2 reads LQKENI. V shed 5 bases, J shed 4 bases, and the junction held 7 bases outside the gene matches. The CDR3 totals 14 residues. CDR3 nucleotide sequence: TGTGCCAGCTCAAGAGACAGGGGCCCGTACGAGCAGTACTTC. This gives the protein CASSRDRGPYEQYF.

V usage is TRBV28 and J usage is TRBJ1-4; D gene ambiguous. With 6 bases removed from V and 14 bases from J, the gap between germline ends came to 16 bases. The CDR3 consists of 12 residues. Germline CDR1 reads MDHEN; CDR2 reads SYDVKM. The CDR3 sequence: CASRQLTGFLFF. In DNA, the CDR3 is TGTGCCAGCAGACAGCTGACGGGATTTCTGTTTTTT.

The chain employs TRBV7-3 and TRBJ2-6; D ambiguous. The CDR3 consists of 15 residues. V lost 0 bases and J lost 2, with 5 bases in between. In germline, CDR1 is SGHTA, CDR2 FQGTGA. CDR3 nucleotide sequence: TGTGCCAGCAGCTTAACGGGCACTGGGGCCAACGTCCTGACTTTC. It translates to CASSLTGTGANVLTF.

The chain combines TRBV28 with TRBJ2-7, with TRBD1 identical over 7 bases. Trimming removed 4 bases from V and 2 bases from J; junction bases left unmatched: 8. CDR3 length equals 15 residues. Germline-derived CDR1 and CDR2 are MDHEN and SYDVKM. CDR3 DNA sequence: TGTGCCAGCAGTTCAACGGGACAGCCAGCCTACGAGCAGTACTTC. Its translation: CASSSTGQPAYEQYF.